The TCR beta chain described here comes from a study of blood T cell repertoires in COVID-19. Overall study: Samples came from the United States, Italy and Spain, spanning acute and convalescent COVID-19. The analysed material was cDNA or gDNA that came from T cells, B-cell-depleted T cells, or PBMCs.

In the original analysis: The assay estimated nucleated cells by amplifying reference gene primers. Repertoires were generated with immunoSEQ multiplex PCR, while TCRdb's copy carries only in-frame clones and drops some. The DNA was the basis for D and trimming; V, J and clone size are from that table. Of about 94,000 clones in the sample, about 80% were seen once. V shed 4 bases and J 5 bases; nucleotides not matched to a gene: 4. Germline CDR1 and CDR2: SGHNT and YENEEA. The CDR3 sequence is 14 residues long. The sample comprised peripheral blood. The gene calls are TRBV11-3 and TRBJ2-2; 7 bases match TRBD2. The origin of this receptor is a man in his sixties with acute or convalescent COVID-19. This CDR3 reads CASSYRGGTGELFF. In DNA form, the CDR3 reads TGTGCCAGCAGCTATCGGGGAGGGACCGGGGAGCTGTTTTTT.